The 6 T cell receptor beta chains presented below share a single source sample, sequenced in a study of tumor and adjacent non-tumor tissue in lung cancer. A modified ARM-PCR protocol with three rounds of nested PCR amplified TCRbeta. Each CDR3 protein is one row after TCRdb ran MiXCR on the multiplex PCR reads. In the table there are about 200,000 distinct CDR3 sequences, 71% of which are singletons. The template was RNA from unsorted bulk tissue. Source material: lung tumor tissue. Receptors originate from a man aged 55 to 70 with non-small cell lung cancer.

This clonotype has ten or more counts. The CDR3 DNA sequence: TGCAGCGTTGAAGATCCAGGCGGGCTGAGTCTCTACAATGAGCAGTTCTTC. This sequence encodes CSVEDPGGLSLYNEQFF. The rearrangement joins TRBV29-1 to TRBJ2-1; maybe TRBD2 (5 bases). CDR3 length: 17 amino acids. CDR1 and CDR2 (germline): SQVTM, ANQGSEA. V was trimmed by 0 bases and J by 3 bases, leaving 18 bases between them.

This chain connects TRBV14 to TRBJ1-2; 9 bases match TRBD1. V trimming: 4 bases; J trimming: 2 bases; junction bases outside the gene matches: 11. Germline V lookup: CDR1 SGHDN, CDR2 FVKESK. The CDR3 covers 17 residues. The CDR3 nucleotides read TGTGCCAGCAGCCCTCCGGGACAGGGTGGATTAAACTATGGCTACACCTTC. It is translated as CASSPPGQGGLNYGYTF.

CDR3 loop: CASSLTSGRLNEQFF. The DNA of the CDR3 is TGTGCCAGCAGCTTAACTAGCGGGAGGCTAAATGAGCAGTTCTTC. The gene calls are TRBV7-3 and TRBJ2-1; 10 bases line up with TRBD2. This CDR3 region has 15 residues. The J segment lost 7 bases and the V segment lost 0 bases, leaving 3 bases of the junction unmatched. CDR1 is SGHTA, CDR2 FQGTGA, per germline.

As concerns this clonotype: A much larger clonotype is one base distant, so this may be a read error. The V call is TRBV5-5, the J call TRBJ2-7; D remains unclear. This CDR3 is 11 amino acids long. CDR1 and CDR2 from the germline V gene are SGHKS and YYEKEE (reference sequence). In nucleotides, the CDR3 is TGTGCCAGCAGCATAACCTACGAGCAGTCCTTC. Its translation: CASSITYEQSF. Filled out from reference TRBV5-5 and TRBJ2-7, the complete variable domain reads DAGVTQSPTHLIKTRGQQVTLRCSPISGHKSVSWYQQVLGQGPQFIFQYYEKEERGRGNFPDRFSARQFPNYSSELNVNALLLGDSALYLCASSITYEQSFGPGTRLTVT.

In regard to this clonotype: The junction does not match germline at one end; this may be a read error. The chain employs TRBV20-1 and TRBJ2-3; D uncertain. This CDR3 is 12 amino acids long. The germline gives CDR1 DFQATT, CDR2 SNEGSKA (reference sequence). In DNA form, the CDR3 reads TGCAGTGCTAGGACAACCACAGATACGCAATATTTT. As protein: CSARTTTDTQYF.

Concerning this clonotype: A read error is possible here, since a much larger clone lies one base away. The J gene is TRBJ1-2, the V gene TRBV20-1; a possible D gene is TRBD1 (5 bases). The CDR3 totals 13 residues. Germline lookup yields CDR1 DFQATT and CDR2 SNEGSKA (reference sequence). In nucleotides, the CDR3 is TGCAGTGCCAAGGACACCAAACCGCCTGGCTCCACCTTC. This translates into CSAKDTKPPGSTF.